This T cell receptor beta chain was observed in a study of shared clonotypes between healthy human individuals. Study results and caveats: Relative to memory subsets, naive subsets generally showed larger estimated richness.

The naive CD8 fraction comprised CD45RO-negative cells positively selected for CCR7 and excluded terminally differentiated effector memory CD45RA+ cells. Original analysis: ImmunoSEQ output lacked quality scores and full-length reads, limiting matched filtering. Produced via immunoSEQ multiplex PCR; TCRdb's table is partial and in-frame only. The DNA was the basis for D and trimming; V, J and clone size are from that table. Here the sample spans fewer than 850,000 clones, about 96% being singletons. CDR1 and CDR2 from the germline V gene are SGDLS and YYNGEE. With 5 bases removed from V and 4 bases from J, the gap between germline ends came to 16 bases. The CDR3 runs to 15 residues. Of note for this clone: Its target is not known.

Sequenced input: naive CD8+ T cells sorted from blood. The rearrangement joins TRBV9 to TRBJ2-1; TRBD1 or TRBD2 may be the D gene (6 bases each). This sequence was found in a man in his thirties or forties in good health. CDR3 sequence (DNA): TGTGCCAGCAGTCGGACTATTGGACAGTACAATGAGCAGTTCTTC. Amino acid sequence: CASSRTIGQYNEQFF.